The present T cell receptor beta chain was sequenced within a study of T cells in Graves' hyperthyroidism and ophthalmopathy. This CDR3 has 16 residues. Germline V gene lookup returns CDR1 MDHEN and CDR2 SYDVKM. The V gene end was trimmed by 11 bases and the J gene end by 1 base; junction bases not matched to a gene: 17. Absent ophthalmopathy progression within 18 months defined stable Graves' hyperthyroidism. At least ten counts were recorded for this clonotype. Amplification of TCR beta CDR3 regions used RNA as the template. HTBI primers were used for first-round RT-PCR of the TCR CDR3. TCRdb re-derived calls from the multiplex PCR reads in MiXCR, one entry per CDR3 protein. The table lists about 210,000 distinct CDR3 sequences, about 15% of them singletons.

The chain couples TRBV28 to TRBJ2-7; TRBD1 aligns across 7 bases. Material: blood. This clonotype was obtained from a man aged 50 or older with Graves' hyperthyroidism. The CDR3 nucleotides read TGTGCCCACAGGACAGGTAAATCGTCGACGTCCTACGAGCAGTACTTC. This gives the protein CAHRTGKSSTSYEQYF.